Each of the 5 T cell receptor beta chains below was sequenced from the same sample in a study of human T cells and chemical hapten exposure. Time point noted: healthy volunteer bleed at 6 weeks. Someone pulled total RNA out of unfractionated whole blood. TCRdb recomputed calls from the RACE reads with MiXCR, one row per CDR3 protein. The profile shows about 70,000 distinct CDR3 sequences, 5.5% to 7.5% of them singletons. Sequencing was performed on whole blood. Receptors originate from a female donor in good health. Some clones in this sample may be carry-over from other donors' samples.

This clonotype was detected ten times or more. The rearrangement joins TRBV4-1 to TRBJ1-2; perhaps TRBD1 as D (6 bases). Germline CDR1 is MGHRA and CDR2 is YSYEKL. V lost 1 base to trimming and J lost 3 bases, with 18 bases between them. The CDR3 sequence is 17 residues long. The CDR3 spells CASSQVLTAGEHYGYTF. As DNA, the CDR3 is TGCGCCAGCAGCCAAGTTTTAACGGCAGGGGAGCACTATGGCTACACCTTC.

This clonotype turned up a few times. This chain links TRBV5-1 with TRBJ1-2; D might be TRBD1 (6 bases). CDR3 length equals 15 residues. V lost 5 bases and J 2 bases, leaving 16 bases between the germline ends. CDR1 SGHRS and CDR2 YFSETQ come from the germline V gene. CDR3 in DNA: TGCGCCAGCAGGGATACAGGGAGTAAGAACTATGGCTACACCTTC. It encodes CASRDTGSKNYGYTF.

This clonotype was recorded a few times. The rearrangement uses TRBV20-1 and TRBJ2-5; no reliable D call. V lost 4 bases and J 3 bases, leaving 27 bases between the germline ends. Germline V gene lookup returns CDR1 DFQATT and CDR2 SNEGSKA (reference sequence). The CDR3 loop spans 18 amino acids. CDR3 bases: TGCAGTGCTACTGCTAGTGGAATGTCGCAGGCATTAAAAGAGACCCAGTACTTC. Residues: CSATASGMSQALKETQYF.

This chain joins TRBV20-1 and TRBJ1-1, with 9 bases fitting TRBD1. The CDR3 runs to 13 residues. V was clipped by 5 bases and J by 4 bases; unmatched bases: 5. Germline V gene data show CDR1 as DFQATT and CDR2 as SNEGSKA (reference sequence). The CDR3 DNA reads TGCAGTGCTTTCCGGACAGGGGTCACTGAAGCTTTCTTT. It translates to CSAFRTGVTEAFF.

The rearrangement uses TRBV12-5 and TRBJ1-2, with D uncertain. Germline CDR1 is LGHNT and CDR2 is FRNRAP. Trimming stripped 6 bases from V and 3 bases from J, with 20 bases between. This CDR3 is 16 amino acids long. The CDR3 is CASGYRTPEEDYGYTF. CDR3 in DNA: TGTGCTAGTGGATACCGCACACCCGAGGAAGACTATGGCTACACCTTC. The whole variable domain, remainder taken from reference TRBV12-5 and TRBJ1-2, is DARVTQTPRHKVTEMGQEVTMRCQPILGHNTVFWYRQTMMQGLELLAYFRNRAPLDDSGMPKDRFSAEMPDATLATLKIQPSEPRDSAVYFCASGYRTPEEDYGYTFGSGTRLTVV.